These 26 T cell receptor beta chains share one sample of origin, sequenced in a study of graft-versus-host responses after intestinal transplantation. These receptors' targets are unknown. Measured with immunoSEQ multiplex PCR; TCRdb has only the in-frame clones, and not every one. There are under 100,000 clones in the sample; about 94% occur only once, and roughly 0.17% lies in the top ten. The sample consisted of unstimulated CD4+ T cells sorted from spleen or lymph node cells, taken before transplant. The receptor set was obtained from a human donor who was the organ donor for an intestinal transplant.

This chain uses TRBV6-1 with TRBJ1-6; a possible D gene is TRBD1 (5 bases). This CDR3 is built from 14 residues. Per the germline V gene, CDR1 is MNHNS and CDR2 is SASEGT. V was trimmed by 6 bases and J by 9 bases, leaving 15 bases between them. CDR3 sequence: CASRITQGGSPLHF. CDR3 DNA: TGTGCCAGCAGAATAACCCAGGGCGGTTCACCCCTCCACTTT.

V gene TRBV19 combines with J gene TRBJ2-3; no clear D gene. Trimming took off 2 bases at V and 0 bases at J, with 9 bases between the two ends. Germline CDR1 and CDR2: LNHDA and SQIVND (reference sequence). The CDR3 is 15 amino acids. Here the CDR3 reads CASSIFGQSTDTQYF. DNA for the CDR3: TGTGCCAGTAGTATATTTGGGCAGAGCACAGATACGCAGTATTTT.

V is TRBV6-9 and J is TRBJ1-6, with TRBD1 matching 8 bases. CDR1 and CDR2 from the germline V gene are MNHGY and SVAAGI. The CDR3 length is 14 residues. V lost 6 bases, J lost 8 bases, and 6 bases stayed unmatched. CDR3 protein: CASSLTGGDSPLHF. As DNA, the CDR3 is TGTGCCAGCAGCCTCACAGGGGGGGATTCACCCCTCCACTTT.

This chain connects TRBV2 to TRBJ2-3, with D maybe TRBD1 (5 bases). This CDR3 spans 18 amino acids. The V end lost 6 bases, the J end lost 3 bases, and 25 bases lay between the germline ends. Germline CDR1 and CDR2: SNHLY and FYNNEI. The CDR3 is CASRGGIGYRSGTDTQYF. CDR3 sequence (DNA): TGTGCCAGCAGAGGTGGTATCGGGTACAGATCAGGGACAGATACGCAGTATTTT.

The rearrangement joins TRBV13 to TRBJ2-1, with D possibly being TRBD1 or TRBD2 (5 bases each). Trimming removed 5 bases from V and 6 bases from J, with 11 bases in between. In germline, CDR1 is PRHDT, CDR2 FYEKMQ (reference sequence). This CDR3 spans 13 amino acids. The chain's CDR3 is CASSVLGTNEQFF. The DNA for the CDR3 is TGTGCCAGCAGCGTGTTAGGGACCAATGAGCAGTTCTTC.

As concerns this clone: Other DNA variants within this sample encode the same CDR3. The chain has TRBV7-3 and TRBJ2-6; possible D gene TRBD1, 6 bases. Germline CDR1 is SGHTA and CDR2 is FQGTGA. V was pared by 5 bases and J by 2 bases, with 13 bases between. The CDR3 runs 16 residues. The chain's CDR3 is CASSPQGSTGANVLTF. The CDR3 nucleotides read TGTGCCAGCAGCCCGCAGGGGTCGACTGGGGCCAACGTCCTGACTTTC.

The chain combines TRBV5-1 with TRBJ2-1, with D hard to call. The V gene's germline CDR1 is SGHRS and CDR2 YFSETQ. The V end was cut by 0 bases, the J end by 8 bases, with 9 bases between. The CDR3 runs to 13 residues. CDR3 in DNA: TGCGCCAGCAGCTTGGCCAATAACGATGAGCAGTTCTTC. Protein: CASSLANNDEQFF.

This clone was picked up a small number of times. The CDR3 DNA sequence: TGTGCCAGCAGTCTTGCTGCCAGTAACTTGGGAAAACTGTTTTTT. It codes for CASSLAASNLGKLFF. J is TRBJ1-4 and V is TRBV6-6; D unresolved. V was clipped by 5 bases and J by 10 bases, with 20 bases between them. Per the germline V gene, CDR1 is MNHNY and CDR2 is SVGAGI (reference sequence). The CDR3 extends over 15 amino acids.

The count of this clone is one. The chain carries TRBV5-1 and TRBJ2-3; possibly TRBD1 for D (6 bases). The CDR3 contains 14 residues. The germline gives CDR1 SGHRS, CDR2 YFSETQ. V was cut by 4 bases and J by 2 bases, with 11 bases left in between. The CDR3 DNA is TGCGCCAGCAGCCCGACAGGCGCCACAGATACGCAGTATTTT. As protein: CASSPTGATDTQYF.

The chain employs TRBV7-9 and TRBJ1-2; unclear D gene. V lost 3 bases and J 4 bases, leaving 18 bases between the germline ends. Per germline, CDR1 SEHNR and CDR2 FQNEAQ (reference sequence). The CDR3 is made up of 16 amino acids. The CDR3 nucleotides are TGTGCCAGCAGCTTTTCGTGGGCAAGTTCCTCCTATGGCTACACCTTC. It yields the protein CASSFSWASSSYGYTF.

This chain links TRBV28 with TRBJ1-4; TRBD1 agrees at 12 bases. J lost 8 bases, V lost 5 bases, and 12 bases had no gene match. Germline assignment: CDR1 MDHEN and CDR2 SYDVKM. CDR3 length: 17 amino acids. CDR3 coding DNA: TGTGCCAGCAGTCAATACCCTGGGACAGGGGGCAAAGAAAAACTGTTTTTT. This gives the protein CASSQYPGTGGKEKLFF.

This clone has a single count. The chain uses TRBV5-1 and TRBJ2-5; D remains unclear. TRBJ2-7 matches the DNA end more closely, so the J call is doubtful. Germline lookup yields CDR1 SGHRS and CDR2 YFSETQ. This CDR3 comprises 14 residues. The CDR3 loop reads CASTHNPRTYEQYF. The CDR3 DNA follows: TGCGCCAGCACGCACAACCCGCGCACCTACGAGCAGTACTTC.

V gene TRBV10-3 combines with J gene TRBJ1-2, with a possible D match to TRBD1 (5 bases). The CDR3 sequence is 14 residues long. Germline V CDR1 and CDR2: ENHRY, SYGVKD. V was shortened by 10 bases and J by 5 bases, with 20 bases between the two germline ends. The CDR3 reads CATQGTQGLYGYTF. As DNA, the CDR3 is TGTGCCACCCAAGGGACGCAGGGTTTATATGGCTACACCTTC.

This sequence joins TRBV5-1 and TRBJ2-5, with TRBD1 matching 9 bases. Germline CDR1 reads SGHRS; CDR2 reads YFSETQ. There are 16 residues in the CDR3. J was trimmed by 5 bases and V by 0 bases; bases with no gene match: 8. As DNA, the CDR3 is TGCGCCAGCAGCTTGGCTCGTGACAGGGGGAGGGAGACCCAGTACTTC. This sequence encodes CASSLARDRGRETQYF.

The gene calls are TRBV4-2 and TRBJ1-6; tentative D call: TRBD1 (5 bases). There are 14 residues in the CDR3. The V gene lost 0 bases and the J gene lost 13 bases, with 13 bases spanning the gap. Germline V gene sequence: CDR1 LGHNA, CDR2 YNFKEQ. Here the CDR3 DNA reads TGTGCCAGCAGCCAAGAGGTGGACACCGGGCCCCTCCACTTT. Its protein is CASSQEVDTGPLHF.

Note on this clone: The junction differs from germline at one of its ends, possibly a read error. This chain joins TRBV7-7 and TRBJ2-3; unclear D gene. The CDR3 is made up of 14 amino acids. Per germline, CDR1 SSHAT and CDR2 FNYEAQ (reference sequence). The CDR3 loop is CASSLAGSTDTQYF. CDR3 DNA: TGTGCTAGCAGCTTAGCCGGGAGCACAGATACGCAGTATTTT.

The genes are TRBV10-1 and TRBJ1-1; TRBD1 aligns across 9 bases. Losses at the gene ends were 10 bases for V and 1 base for J; bases not matched to a gene: 19. Germline V gene lookup returns CDR1 WNHNN and CDR2 SYGVQD (reference sequence). The CDR3 runs to 18 residues. CDR3 sequence (DNA): TGCGCCACCAGAATGTTAGGACAGGGGAAAGGAAAGAACACTGAAGCTTTCTTT. Its translation is CATRMLGQGKGKNTEAFF.

CDR3 in amino acids: CASSRPGSQETQYF. The CDR3 DNA sequence: TGTGCCAGCAGTCGCCCCGGGTCACAAGAGACCCAGTACTTC. The chain is built from TRBV6-5 and TRBJ2-5, with no clear D. V gave up 5 bases and J gave up 2 bases, with 12 bases separating them. Germline assignment: CDR1 MNHEY and CDR2 SVGAGI. CDR3 length equals 14 residues.

This sequence joins TRBV2 and TRBJ2-7; either TRBD1 or TRBD2 may fit D (6 bases each). Germline CDR1 is SNHLY and CDR2 is FYNNEI. This CDR3 contains 15 residues. Trimming removed 2 bases at V and 5 bases at J, with 16 bases between. The CDR3 reads CASSEYGGRIHEQYF. The DNA for the CDR3 is TGTGCCAGCAGTGAATATGGGGGGCGCATCCACGAGCAGTACTTC.

The rearrangement joins TRBV28 to TRBJ1-3; no firm D call. The length of the CDR3 is 14 residues. Looked up from germline, CDR1 is MDHEN and CDR2 is SYDVKM. The germline V and J ends were trimmed by 7 bases and 2 bases, with 12 bases remaining between them. CDR3 bases: TGTGCCAGCACCCTCGAGAGTACTGGAAACACCATATATTTT. Protein product: CASTLESTGNTIYF.

This chain links TRBV6-1 with TRBJ1-3; D is perhaps TRBD1 (5 bases). The germline V gene encodes CDR1 MNHNS and CDR2 SASEGT. The CDR3 totals 16 residues. Trimming removed 4 bases at V and 0 bases at J, with 13 bases between. The CDR3 loop reads CASSGPGWGSGNTIYF. DNA of the CDR3: TGTGCCAGCAGTGGACCAGGGTGGGGCTCTGGAAACACCATATATTTT.

The chain combines TRBV5-6 with TRBJ1-3, with TRBD1 matching over 8 bases. The germline gives CDR1 SGHDT, CDR2 YYEEEE. With V trimmed by 4 bases and J by 3 bases, 12 bases remained unmatched. The CDR3 runs 17 residues. Here the CDR3 DNA reads TGTGCCAGCAGCATCTTACAGGGGGGTGGATATGGAAACACCATATATTTT. As protein: CASSILQGGGYGNTIYF.

The gene calls are TRBV28 and TRBJ2-7; D may be TRBD1 (5 bases). Germline V CDR1 and CDR2: MDHEN, SYDVKM. Trimming removed 7 bases from V and 4 bases from J, with 14 bases in between. The CDR3 runs 13 residues. The CDR3 loop is CASTEDTTYEQYF. In DNA form, the CDR3 reads TGTGCCAGCACCGAGGACACAACTTACGAGCAGTACTTC. Variable domain in full (rest from reference TRBV28 and TRBJ2-7): DVKVTQSSRYLVKRTGEKVFLECVQDMDHENMFWYRQDPGLGLRLIYFSYDVKMKEKGDIPEGYSVSREKKERFSLILESASTNQTSMYLCASTEDTTYEQYFGPGTRLTVT.

This clone came up once. The V gene is TRBV7-2, the J gene TRBJ1-1; D not resolved. Germline V gives CDR1 SGHTA, CDR2 FQGNSA. Trimming left V 2 bases short and J 4 bases short, with 17 bases between. The CDR3 spans 16 residues. The CDR3 reads CASSLLVGFTPTEAFF. CDR3 nucleotide sequence: TGTGCCAGCAGCTTACTCGTCGGTTTCACTCCCACTGAAGCTTTCTTT.

The chain carries TRBV7-3 and TRBJ2-1; maybe TRBD2 (6 bases). Looked up from germline, CDR1 is SGHTA and CDR2 is FQGTGA. The CDR3 has 16 amino acids. Trimming pared 4 bases from V and 0 bases from J, leaving 13 bases between. Here the CDR3 DNA reads TGTGCCAGCAGCTCGCTGGGGGGTCTCTCCTACAATGAGCAGTTCTTC. As protein: CASSSLGGLSYNEQFF.

This chain joins TRBV6-1 and TRBJ2-1; D gene uncertain. V gave up 8 bases and J gave up 4 bases, with 6 bases separating them. CDR3 size: 11 residues. Germline values: CDR1 MNHNS, CDR2 SASEGT. Here the CDR3 reads CASLEYNEQFF. CDR3 coding DNA: TGTGCCAGCCTAGAGTACAATGAGCAGTTCTTC.